This TCR beta chain was retrieved from a study of identical twins (dated by TCRdb to 2016 to 2018). Regarding the study in general: The study deep-sequenced TCR alpha and beta repertoires from monozygotic twins, unrelated adults of various ages and cord blood to test whether fetal clonotypes persist. Replicate twin experiments were performed at different times using different library preparation protocols to rule out contamination. The investigation overall reported the following: A weaker excess of twin sharing was found in beta out-of-frame sequences because the signal-to-noise ratio was lowered by fewer shared sequences. Fewer insertions were carried by abundant cord blood beta clonotypes; a weaker similar trend was observed in young adult naive repertoires, while no such trend was observed in memory repertoires. In monozygotic twins, out-of-frame TCR alpha sharing was systematically underestimated by recombination models, although the models agreed with sharing between unrelated individuals. Compared with coincidental sharing between unrelated individuals, out-of-frame TCR alpha sequences shared between twins had an excess of sequences with low generation probability. Because the same donors could not be followed over many years, conclusions were based on cross-sectional statistical analysis. Zero-insertion analyses could be partly confounded by invariant T cells such as MAIT and iNKT, though diverse VJ usage argued against such confounding for most clonotypes.

V and J are trimmed by 6 bases and 4 bases, and the gene matches miss 11 bases of the junction. Its CDR3 holds 16 amino acids, cysteine through phenylalanine. Just the 48-base CDR3 DNA is kept, in frame starting at base 1. The CDR1 and CDR2 encoded by the germline V gene (reference sequence) are DFQATT and SNEGSKA. There are a few counts of this clonotype. No antigen is known for it. Base qualities are not recorded, but no much larger clone differs from it by a single base. Every donor was a healthy Caucasian. The twin cohort consisted of three pairs of female monozygotic twins, all aged about 18 to 30 years. The RNA used for TCR libraries was isolated from peripheral blood mononuclear cells. Libraries were prepared through 5' RACE. Sequencing took place on an Illumina HiSeq 2000. A universal primer binding site was added through template switching, and the final cDNA carried a unique molecular identifier so that TCR cDNA molecules could be counted accurately. First-strand cDNA for TCR alpha and beta chains was synthesized from specific primers in the conserved constant-segment region. To control for contamination, each cDNA library was double barcoded with a SMART-Mk sample barcode plus Illumina barcodes. TruSeq adapter sequences along with Illumina sample barcodes were introduced in two successive PCR steps. TCR alpha and beta cDNA libraries were sequenced on the Illumina HiSeq platform with custom primers. On the study's bioinformatics: MiGEC processed the raw reads to extract unique molecular identifiers, while MiXCR was used to determine the CDR3 positions. Recombination models were inferred per individual with the repgenHMM and IGoR tools using an EM algorithm. Shared clonotypes were analyzed with the tcR package in R, and sharing was normalized by the product of cloneset sizes. To study raw recombination free of thymic and clonal selection effects, out-of-frame nonproductive sequences were analyzed. TCRdb's own reprocessing of the public reads used fastp at Q25 and MiXCR and kept productive beta chains. When rows share a CDR3 protein, they turn into one entry using the most common DNA and genes. The authors' filters were not applied to this entry. The sample table shows hundreds of thousands of distinct CDR3 sequences, and 8.6% are seen once. Of the sample, 0.75% to 1% falls within the top ten clones.

The same data also contributed to another study, on yellow fever vaccine responses in identical twins. The second study also describes: According to the authors, the vaccine-induced T cell response in identical twins seemed to be partly convergent and partly specific to each individual. In the study, vaccine-responding T cell clones were precisely tracked in identical twins.

This TCR was recovered from a woman under 30 in good health. Rearrangement joined TRBV20-1 to TRBJ2-1, and 11 junctional nucleotides match TRBD2. The sample consisted of PBMCs. The DNA sequence is given as TGCAGTGCCGTGACTAGCGGGGATTATCATTACAATGAGCAGTTCTTC. Its translation is CSAVTSGDYHYNEQFF.